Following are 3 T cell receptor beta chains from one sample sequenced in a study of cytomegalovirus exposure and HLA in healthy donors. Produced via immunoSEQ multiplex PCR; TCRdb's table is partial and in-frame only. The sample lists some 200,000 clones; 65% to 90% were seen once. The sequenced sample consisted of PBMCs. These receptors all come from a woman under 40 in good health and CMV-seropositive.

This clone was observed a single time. The CDR3 bases are TGTGCCAGCAGGGGAGCCGGGGCCAACGTCCTGACTTTC. Its protein product is CASRGAGANVLTF. This chain links TRBV2 with TRBJ2-6; possibly TRBD2 for D (5 bases). CDR1 and CDR2 from the germline V gene are SNHLY and FYNNEI. The CDR3 runs 13 residues. V was cut by 6 bases and J by 4 bases, with 7 bases left in between. Filled out from reference TRBV2 and TRBJ2-6, the complete variable domain reads EPEVTQTPSHQVTQMGQEVILRCVPISNHLYFYWYRQILGQKVEFLVSFYNNEISEKSEIFDDQFSVERPDGSNFTLKIRSTKLEDSAMYFCASRGAGANVLTFGAGSRLTVL.

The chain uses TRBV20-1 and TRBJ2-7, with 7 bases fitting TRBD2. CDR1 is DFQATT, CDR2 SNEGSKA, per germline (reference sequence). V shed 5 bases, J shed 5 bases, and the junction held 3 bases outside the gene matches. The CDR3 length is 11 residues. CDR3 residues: CSARREDEQYF. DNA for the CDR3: TGCAGTGCTCGTCGGGAGGACGAGCAGTACTTC.

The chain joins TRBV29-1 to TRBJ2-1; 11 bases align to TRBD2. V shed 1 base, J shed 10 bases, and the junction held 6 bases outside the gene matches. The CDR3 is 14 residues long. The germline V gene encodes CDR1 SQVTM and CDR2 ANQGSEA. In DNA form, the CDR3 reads TGCAGCGTTGAAGCGAGACTAGCGGGATGGGAGCAGTTCTTC. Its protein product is CSVEARLAGWEQFF.